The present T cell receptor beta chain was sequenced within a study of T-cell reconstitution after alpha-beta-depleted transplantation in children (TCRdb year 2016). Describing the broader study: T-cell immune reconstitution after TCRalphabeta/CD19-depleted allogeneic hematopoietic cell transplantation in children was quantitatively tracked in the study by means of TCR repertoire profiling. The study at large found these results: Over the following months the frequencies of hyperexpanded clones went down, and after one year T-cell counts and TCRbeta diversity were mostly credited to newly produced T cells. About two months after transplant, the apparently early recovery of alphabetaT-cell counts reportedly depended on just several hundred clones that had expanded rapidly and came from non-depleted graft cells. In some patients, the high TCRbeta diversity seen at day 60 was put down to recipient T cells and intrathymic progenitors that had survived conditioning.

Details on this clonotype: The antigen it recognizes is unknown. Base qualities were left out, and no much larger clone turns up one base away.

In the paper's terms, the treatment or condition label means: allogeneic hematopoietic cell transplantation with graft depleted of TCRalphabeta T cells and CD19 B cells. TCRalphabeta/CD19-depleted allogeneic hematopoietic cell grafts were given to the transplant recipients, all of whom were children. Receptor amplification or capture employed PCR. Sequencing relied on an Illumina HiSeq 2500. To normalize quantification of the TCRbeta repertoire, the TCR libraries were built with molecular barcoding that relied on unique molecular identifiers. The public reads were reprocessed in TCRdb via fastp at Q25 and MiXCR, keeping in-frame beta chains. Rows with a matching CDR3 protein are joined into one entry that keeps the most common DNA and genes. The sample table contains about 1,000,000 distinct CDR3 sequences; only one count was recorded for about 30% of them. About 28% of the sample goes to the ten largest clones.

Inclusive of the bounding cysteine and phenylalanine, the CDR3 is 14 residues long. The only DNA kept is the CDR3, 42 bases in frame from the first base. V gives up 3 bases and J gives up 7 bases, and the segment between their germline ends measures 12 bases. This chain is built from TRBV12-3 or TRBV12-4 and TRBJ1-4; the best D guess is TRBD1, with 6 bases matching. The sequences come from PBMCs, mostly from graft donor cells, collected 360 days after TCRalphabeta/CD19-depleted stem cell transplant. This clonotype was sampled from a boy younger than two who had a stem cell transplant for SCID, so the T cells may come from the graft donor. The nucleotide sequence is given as TGTGCCAGCAGTTTGGCGGACAGAAGTGAAAAACTGTTTTTT. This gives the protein CASSLADRSEKLFF.